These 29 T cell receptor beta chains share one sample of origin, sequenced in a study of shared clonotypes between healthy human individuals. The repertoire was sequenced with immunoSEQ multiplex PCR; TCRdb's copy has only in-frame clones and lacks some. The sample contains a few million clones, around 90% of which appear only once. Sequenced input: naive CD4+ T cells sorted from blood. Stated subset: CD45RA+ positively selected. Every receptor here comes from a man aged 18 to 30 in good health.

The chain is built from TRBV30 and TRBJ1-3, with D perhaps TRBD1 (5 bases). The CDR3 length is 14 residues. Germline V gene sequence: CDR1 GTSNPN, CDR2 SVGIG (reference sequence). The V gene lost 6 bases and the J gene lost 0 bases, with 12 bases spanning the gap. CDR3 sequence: CACWDRSSGNTIYF. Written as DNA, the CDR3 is TGTGCCTGTTGGGACCGGAGCTCTGGAAACACCATATATTTT.

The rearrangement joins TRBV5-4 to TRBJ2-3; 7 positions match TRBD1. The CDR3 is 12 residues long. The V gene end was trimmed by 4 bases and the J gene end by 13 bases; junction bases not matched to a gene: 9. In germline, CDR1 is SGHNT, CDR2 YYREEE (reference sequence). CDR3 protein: CASSPPGQNEYF. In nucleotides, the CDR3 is TGTGCCAGCAGCCCGCCGGGACAGAACGAGTATTTT.

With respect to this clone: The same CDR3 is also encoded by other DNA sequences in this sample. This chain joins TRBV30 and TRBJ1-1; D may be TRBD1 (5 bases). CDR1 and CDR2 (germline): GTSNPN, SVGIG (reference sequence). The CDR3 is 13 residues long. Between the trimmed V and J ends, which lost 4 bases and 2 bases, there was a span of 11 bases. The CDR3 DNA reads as TGTGCCTGGAAAGGGGCGGGTAACACTGAAGCTTTCTTT. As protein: CAWKGAGNTEAFF.

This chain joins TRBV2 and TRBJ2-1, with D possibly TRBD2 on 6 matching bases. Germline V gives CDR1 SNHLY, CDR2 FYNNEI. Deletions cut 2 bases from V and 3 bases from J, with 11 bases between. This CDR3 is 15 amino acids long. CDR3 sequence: CASSENSGIYNEQFF. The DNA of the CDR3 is TGTGCCAGCAGTGAAAATAGCGGCATCTACAATGAGCAGTTCTTC.

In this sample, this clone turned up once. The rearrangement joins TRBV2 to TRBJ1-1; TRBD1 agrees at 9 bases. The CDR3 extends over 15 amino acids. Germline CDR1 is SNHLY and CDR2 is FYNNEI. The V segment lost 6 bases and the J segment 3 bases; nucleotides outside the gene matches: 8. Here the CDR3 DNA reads TGTGCCAGCAGAGGGATCGACAGGGGGGACACTGAAGCTTTCTTT. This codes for CASRGIDRGDTEAFF.

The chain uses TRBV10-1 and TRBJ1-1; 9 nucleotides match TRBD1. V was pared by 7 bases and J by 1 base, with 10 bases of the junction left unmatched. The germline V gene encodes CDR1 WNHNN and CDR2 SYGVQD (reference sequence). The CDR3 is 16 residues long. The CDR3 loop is CASIEGDRVPNTEAFF. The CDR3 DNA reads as TGCGCCAGCATCGAAGGGGACAGGGTCCCGAACACTGAAGCTTTCTTT.

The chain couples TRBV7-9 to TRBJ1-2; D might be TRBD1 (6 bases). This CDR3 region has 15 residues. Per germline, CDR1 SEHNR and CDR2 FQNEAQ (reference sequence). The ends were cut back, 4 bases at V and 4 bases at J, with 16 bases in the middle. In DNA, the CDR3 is TGTGCCAGCAGCTCCCGAGGGGGGCTTCTCTATGGCTACACCTTC. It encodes CASSSRGGLLYGYTF.

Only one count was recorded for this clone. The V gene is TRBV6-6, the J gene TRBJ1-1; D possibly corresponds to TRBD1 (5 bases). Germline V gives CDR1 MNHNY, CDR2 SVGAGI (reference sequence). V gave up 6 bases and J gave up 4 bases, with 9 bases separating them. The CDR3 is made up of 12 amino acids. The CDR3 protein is CASRVGGTEAFF. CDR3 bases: TGTGCCAGCAGGGTTGGGGGCACTGAAGCTTTCTTT.

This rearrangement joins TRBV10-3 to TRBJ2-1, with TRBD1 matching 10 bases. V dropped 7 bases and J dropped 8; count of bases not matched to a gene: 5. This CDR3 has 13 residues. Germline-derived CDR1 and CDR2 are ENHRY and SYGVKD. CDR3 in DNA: TGTGCCATCAATGACAGGGGGCCCGATGAGCAGTTCTTC. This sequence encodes CAINDRGPDEQFF.

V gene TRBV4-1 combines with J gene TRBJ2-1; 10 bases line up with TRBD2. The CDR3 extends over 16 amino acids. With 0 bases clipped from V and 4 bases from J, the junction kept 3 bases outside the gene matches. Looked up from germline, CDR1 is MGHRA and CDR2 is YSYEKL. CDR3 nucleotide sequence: TGCGCCAGCAGCCAAGAAGGACTAGCGGTTTACAATGAGCAGTTCTTC. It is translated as CASSQEGLAVYNEQFF.

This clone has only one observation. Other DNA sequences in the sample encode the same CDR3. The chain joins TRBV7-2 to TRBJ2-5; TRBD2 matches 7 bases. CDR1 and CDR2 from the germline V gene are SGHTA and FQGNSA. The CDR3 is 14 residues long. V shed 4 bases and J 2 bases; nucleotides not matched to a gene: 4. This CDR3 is CASSSGTTQETQYF. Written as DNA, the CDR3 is TGTGCCAGCAGCTCAGGGACTACTCAAGAGACCCAGTACTTC.

Here the CDR3 reads CAISESTALNYGYTF. The CDR3 region has the DNA TGTGCCATCAGTGAGTCGACAGCTTTGAACTATGGCTACACCTTC. The rearrangement links TRBV10-3 to TRBJ1-2; a possible D gene is TRBD1 (5 bases). Germline loops: CDR1 ENHRY, CDR2 SYGVKD. CDR3 length: 15 amino acids. Deletions cut 0 bases from V and 2 bases from J, with 10 bases between.

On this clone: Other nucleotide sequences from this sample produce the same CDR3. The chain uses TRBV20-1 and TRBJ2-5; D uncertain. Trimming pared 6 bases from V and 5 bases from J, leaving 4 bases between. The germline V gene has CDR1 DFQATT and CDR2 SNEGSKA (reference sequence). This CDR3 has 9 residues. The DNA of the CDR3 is TGCAGTGCAGGGGAGACCCAGTACTTC. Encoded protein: CSAGETQYF.

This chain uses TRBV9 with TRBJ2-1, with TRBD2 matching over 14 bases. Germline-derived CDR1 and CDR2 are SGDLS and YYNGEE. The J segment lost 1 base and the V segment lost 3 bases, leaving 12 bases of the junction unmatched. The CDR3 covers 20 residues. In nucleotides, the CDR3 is TGTGCCAGCAGCGAAAGACTAGCGGGGGGGTCACACTTATCCTACAATGAGCAGTTCTTC. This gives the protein CASSERLAGGSHLSYNEQFF.

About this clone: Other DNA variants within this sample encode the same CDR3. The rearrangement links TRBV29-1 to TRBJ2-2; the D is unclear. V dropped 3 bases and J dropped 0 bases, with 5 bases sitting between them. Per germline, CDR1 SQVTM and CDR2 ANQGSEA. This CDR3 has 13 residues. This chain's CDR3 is CSVDQTNTGELFF. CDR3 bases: TGCAGCGTTGACCAAACGAACACCGGGGAGCTGTTTTTT.

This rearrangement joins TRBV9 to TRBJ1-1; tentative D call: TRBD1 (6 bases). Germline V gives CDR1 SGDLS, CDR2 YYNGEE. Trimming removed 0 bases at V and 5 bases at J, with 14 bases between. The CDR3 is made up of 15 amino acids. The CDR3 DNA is TGTGCCAGCAGCGTAGCCCCCTCAGGGGTGACTGAAGCTTTCTTT. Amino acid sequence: CASSVAPSGVTEAFF.

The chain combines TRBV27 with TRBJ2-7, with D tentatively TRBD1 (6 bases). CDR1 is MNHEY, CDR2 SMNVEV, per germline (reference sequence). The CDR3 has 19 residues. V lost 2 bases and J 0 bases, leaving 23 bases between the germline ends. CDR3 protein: CASSLNRVRLGVSSYEQYF. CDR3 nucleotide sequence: TGTGCCAGCAGTTTAAACAGGGTCCGTTTGGGGGTTAGCTCCTACGAGCAGTACTTC.

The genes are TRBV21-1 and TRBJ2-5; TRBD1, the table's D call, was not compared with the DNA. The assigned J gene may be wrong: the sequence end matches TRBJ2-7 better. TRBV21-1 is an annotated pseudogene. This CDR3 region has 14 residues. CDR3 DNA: TGTGCCAGCCACTACTTACAGGGGCGCTACGAGCAGTACTTC. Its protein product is CASHYLQGRYEQYF.

CDR3 region: CSVRQGSGYGYTF. CDR3 DNA: TGCAGCGTCCGACAGGGCTCGGGCTATGGCTACACCTTC. The chain employs TRBV29-1 and TRBJ1-2; 7 nucleotides agree with TRBD1. This CDR3 comprises 13 residues. CDR1 and CDR2 from the germline V gene are SQVTM and ANQGSEA. V lost 6 bases to trimming and J lost 4 bases; unmatched junction nucleotides: 8.

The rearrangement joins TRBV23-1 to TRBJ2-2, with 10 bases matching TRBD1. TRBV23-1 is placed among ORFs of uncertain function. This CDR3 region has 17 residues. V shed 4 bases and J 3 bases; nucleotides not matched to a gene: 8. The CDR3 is CASSRHGTGVYTGELFF. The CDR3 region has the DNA TGCGCCAGCAGTCGCCACGGGACAGGGGTTTACACCGGGGAGCTGTTTTTT.

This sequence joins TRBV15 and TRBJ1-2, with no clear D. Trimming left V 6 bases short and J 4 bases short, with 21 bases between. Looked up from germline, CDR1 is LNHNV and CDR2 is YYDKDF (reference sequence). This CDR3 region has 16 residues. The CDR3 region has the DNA TGTGCCACCAGTGGGGTGTTCAGCAGTTCCGTCTATGGCTACACCTTC. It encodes CATSGVFSSSVYGYTF. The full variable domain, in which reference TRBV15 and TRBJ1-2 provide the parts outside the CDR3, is DAMVIQNPRYQVTQFGKPVTLSCSQTLNHNVMYWYQQKSSQAPKLLFHYYDKDFNNEADTPDNFQSRRPNTSFCFLDIRSPGLGDTAMYLCATSGVFSSSVYGYTFGSGTRLTVV.

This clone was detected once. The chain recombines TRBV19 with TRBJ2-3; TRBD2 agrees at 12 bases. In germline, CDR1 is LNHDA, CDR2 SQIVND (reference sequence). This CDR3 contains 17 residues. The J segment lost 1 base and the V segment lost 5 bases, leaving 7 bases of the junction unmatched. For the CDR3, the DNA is TGTGCCAGTAGTCCGGGACTAGCGGGTGATGGCACAGATACGCAGTATTTT. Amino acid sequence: CASSPGLAGDGTDTQYF.

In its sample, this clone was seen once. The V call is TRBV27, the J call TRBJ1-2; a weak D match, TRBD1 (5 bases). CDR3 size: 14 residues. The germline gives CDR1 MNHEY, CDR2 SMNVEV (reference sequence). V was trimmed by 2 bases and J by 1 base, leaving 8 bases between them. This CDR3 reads CASSLVGDNYGYTF. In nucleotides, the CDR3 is TGTGCCAGCAGTTTAGTAGGGGATAACTATGGCTACACCTTC.

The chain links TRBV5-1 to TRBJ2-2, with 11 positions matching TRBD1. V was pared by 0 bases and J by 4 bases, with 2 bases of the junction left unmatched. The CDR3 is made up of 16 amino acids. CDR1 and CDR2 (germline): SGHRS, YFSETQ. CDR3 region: CASSLGTGGGTGELFF. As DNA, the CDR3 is TGCGCCAGCAGCTTGGGGACAGGGGGCGGCACCGGGGAGCTGTTTTTT.

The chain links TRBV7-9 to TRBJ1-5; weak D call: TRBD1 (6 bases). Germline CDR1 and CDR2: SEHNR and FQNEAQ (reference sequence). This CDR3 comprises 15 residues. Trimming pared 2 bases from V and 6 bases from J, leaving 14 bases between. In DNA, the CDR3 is TGTGCCAGCAGCTTATCCACAGGGTTGGGTCAGCCCCAGCATTTT. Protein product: CASSLSTGLGQPQHF.

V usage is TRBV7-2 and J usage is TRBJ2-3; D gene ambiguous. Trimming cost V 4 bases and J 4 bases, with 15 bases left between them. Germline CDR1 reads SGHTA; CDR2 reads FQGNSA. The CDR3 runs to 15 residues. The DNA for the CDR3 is TGTGCCAGCAGCTACAATTCCGCTATCCCAGATACGCAGTATTTT. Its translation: CASSYNSAIPDTQYF.

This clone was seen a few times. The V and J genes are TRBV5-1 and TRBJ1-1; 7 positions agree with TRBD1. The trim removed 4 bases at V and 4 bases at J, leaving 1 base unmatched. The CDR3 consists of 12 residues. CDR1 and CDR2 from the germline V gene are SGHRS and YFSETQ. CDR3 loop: CASSGDSTEAFF. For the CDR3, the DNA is TGCGCCAGCAGCGGGGACAGCACTGAAGCTTTCTTT.

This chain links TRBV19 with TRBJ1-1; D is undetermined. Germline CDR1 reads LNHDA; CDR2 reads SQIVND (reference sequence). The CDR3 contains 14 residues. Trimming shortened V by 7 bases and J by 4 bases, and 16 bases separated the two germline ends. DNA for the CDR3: TGTGCCAGTATCTTACAGCGAGGGAGCACTGAAGCTTTCTTT. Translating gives CASILQRGSTEAFF. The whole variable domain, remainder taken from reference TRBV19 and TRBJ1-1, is DGGITQSPKYLFRKEGQNVTLSCEQNLNHDAMYWYRQDPGQGLRLIYYSQIVNDFQKGDIAEGYSVSREKKESFPLTVTSAQKNPTAFYLCASILQRGSTEAFFGQGTRLTVV.

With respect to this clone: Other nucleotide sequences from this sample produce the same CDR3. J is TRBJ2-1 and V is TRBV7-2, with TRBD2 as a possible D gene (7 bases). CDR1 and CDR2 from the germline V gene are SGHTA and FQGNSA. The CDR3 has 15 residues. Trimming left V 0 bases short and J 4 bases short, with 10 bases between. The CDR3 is CASSLAGGTYNEQFF. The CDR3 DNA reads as TGTGCCAGCAGCTTAGCGGGGGGGACATACAATGAGCAGTTCTTC.